This TCR beta chain derives from a study of cytomegalovirus exposure and HLA in healthy donors. 60 Vbeta and 13 Jbeta primers were used in PCR. The data were produced by immunoSEQ multiplex PCR, yet TCRdb's version contains in-frame clones alone and is incomplete. Of around 110,000 clones listed, 60% to 75% were seen once; the top ten hold 6.5% to 8.5%. Germline CDR1 reads SNHLY; CDR2 reads FYNNEI. V trimming: 6 bases; J trimming: 6 bases; junction bases outside the gene matches: 10. The length of the CDR3 is 15 residues. Likely unrecorded immune exposures existed in these nominally healthy donors. Concerning this clone itself: Its antigen remains unknown.

Study-level results: Productive rates of about 90% or about 30% were seen for most TCR beta V segments in an earlier analysis. Later on, a genetic analysis was performed. It linked a missense variant in DCLRE1C with V- and J-gene trimming of TCR beta.

Material for sequencing was PBMCs. The source of this sequence is a man in his thirties or forties in good health and CMV-seronegative. The V and J genes are TRBV2 and TRBJ1-1; 10 nucleotides align to TRBD1. CDR3 sequence reads: CASSDWDRGVAEAFF. The CDR3 DNA reads as TGTGCCAGCAGCGACTGGGACAGGGGAGTAGCTGAAGCTTTCTTT.